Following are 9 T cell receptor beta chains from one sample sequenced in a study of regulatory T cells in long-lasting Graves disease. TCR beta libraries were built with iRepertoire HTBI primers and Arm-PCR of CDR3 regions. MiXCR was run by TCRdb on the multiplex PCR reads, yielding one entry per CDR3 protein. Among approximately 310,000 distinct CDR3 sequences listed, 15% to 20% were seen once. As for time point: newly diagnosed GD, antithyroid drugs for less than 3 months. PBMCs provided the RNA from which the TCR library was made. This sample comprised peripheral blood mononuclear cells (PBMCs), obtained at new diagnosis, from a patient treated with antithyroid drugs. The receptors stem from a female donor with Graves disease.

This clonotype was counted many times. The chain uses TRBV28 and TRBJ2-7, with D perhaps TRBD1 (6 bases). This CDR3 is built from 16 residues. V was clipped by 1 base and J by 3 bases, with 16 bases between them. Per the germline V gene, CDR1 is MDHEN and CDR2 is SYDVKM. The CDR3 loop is CASSLLGGSWGYEQYF. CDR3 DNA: TGTGCCAGCAGTTTATTAGGGGGATCATGGGGCTACGAGCAGTACTTC.

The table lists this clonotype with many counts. CDR3 in amino acids: CAWSDRDRDVVLPEAFF. In DNA, the CDR3 is TGTGCCTGGAGTGACCGGGACAGGGATGTCGTCCTACCTGAAGCTTTCTTT. The chain recombines TRBV30 with TRBJ1-1; 9 bases agree with TRBD1. The germline CDR1 and CDR2 sequences are GTSNPN and SVGIG (reference sequence). The J segment lost 6 bases and the V segment lost 1 base, leaving 15 bases of the junction unmatched. The CDR3 has 17 residues.

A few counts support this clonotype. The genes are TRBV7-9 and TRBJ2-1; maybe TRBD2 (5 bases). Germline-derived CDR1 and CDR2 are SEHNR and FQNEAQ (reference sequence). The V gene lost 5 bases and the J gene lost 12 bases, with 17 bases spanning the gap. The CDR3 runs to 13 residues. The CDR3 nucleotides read TGTGCCAGCAGCCTAGGACGGGCGGGCGGGCAGTTCTTC. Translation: CASSLGRAGGQFF.

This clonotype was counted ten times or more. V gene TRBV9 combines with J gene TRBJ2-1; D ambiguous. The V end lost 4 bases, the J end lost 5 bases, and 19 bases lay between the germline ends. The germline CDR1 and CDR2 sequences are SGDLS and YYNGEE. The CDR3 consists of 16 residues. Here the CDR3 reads CASSPSGGGDHNEQFF. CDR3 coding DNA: TGTGCCAGCAGCCCCTCTGGCGGCGGTGATCACAATGAGCAGTTCTTC.

CDR3 in DNA: TGTGCCAGCACCGAAGGGAACTATGGCTACACCTTC. It translates to CASTEGNYGYTF. This chain uses TRBV12-3 or TRBV12-4 with TRBJ1-2; unclear D gene. The germline V and J ends were trimmed by 7 bases and 2 bases, with 8 bases remaining between them. The CDR3 totals 12 residues.

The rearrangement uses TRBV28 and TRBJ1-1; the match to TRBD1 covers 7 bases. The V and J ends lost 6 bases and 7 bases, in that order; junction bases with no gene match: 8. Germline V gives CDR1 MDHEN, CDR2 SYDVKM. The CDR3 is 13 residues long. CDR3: CASSPWGQIEAFF. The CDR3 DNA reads TGTGCCAGCAGCCCCTGGGGACAGATTGAAGCTTTCTTT.

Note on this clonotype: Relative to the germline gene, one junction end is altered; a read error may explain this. This CDR3 is CAGSLWEGLLNNTGELFF. CDR3 nucleotides: TGTGCCGGCAGCTTATGGGAGGGGCTTCTAAATAACACCGGGGAGCTGTTTTTT. The chain joins TRBV7-9 to TRBJ2-2; the match to TRBD2 covers 7 bases. The CDR3 consists of 18 residues. Looked up from germline, CDR1 is SEHNR and CDR2 is FQNEAQ (reference sequence).

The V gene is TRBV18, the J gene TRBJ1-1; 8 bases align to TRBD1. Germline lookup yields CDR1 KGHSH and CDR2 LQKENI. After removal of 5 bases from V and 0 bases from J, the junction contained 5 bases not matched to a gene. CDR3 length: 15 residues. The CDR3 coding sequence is TGTGCCAGCTCAGCCGGGACAGGACTGAACACTGAAGCTTTCTTT. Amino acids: CASSAGTGLNTEAFF.

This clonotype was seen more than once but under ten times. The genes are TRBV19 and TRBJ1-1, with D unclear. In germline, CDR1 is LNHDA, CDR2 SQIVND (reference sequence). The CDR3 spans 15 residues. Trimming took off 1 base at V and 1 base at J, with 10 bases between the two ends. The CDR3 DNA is TGTGCCAGTAGTATAGCATTAGGTGGGAACACTGAAGCTTTCTTT. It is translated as CASSIALGGNTEAFF.